The text below deals with one T cell receptor (beta chain). These data originate in a study of blood T cell repertoires in COVID-19. Background on the study: Specimens from acute and convalescent COVID-19 originated in the United States, Italy and Spain.

In the original workflow: Cell counts per sample came from amplifying reference gene primers. Measured with immunoSEQ multiplex PCR; TCRdb has only the in-frame clones, and not every one. That table is the source of V, J and clone size, and D and trimming were worked out from the DNA. The sample comprises hundreds of thousands of clones, 89% of which are singletons, and roughly an eighth rests with the top ten. Germline-derived CDR1 and CDR2 are SGHNT and YENEEA. This CDR3 region has 16 residues. Trimming shortened V by 0 bases and J by 5 bases, and 13 bases separated the two germline ends. This sequence originates from a woman aged 60-75 years with acute or convalescent COVID-19. Source material: peripheral blood. The genes are TRBV11-3 and TRBJ2-2; D perhaps matches TRBD2 (5 bases). The CDR3 region is CASSLEGSLGTGELFF. CDR3 bases: TGTGCCAGCAGCTTAGAAGGGAGTTTGGGGACCGGGGAGCTGTTTTTT.